This T cell receptor beta chain was observed in a study of CD8+CD57+ T cells in acquired aplastic anemia. Study in general: An average of 3.2 ug of DNA was obtained from sorted CD4+ and CD8+ cells. Researchers reported that healthy donors averaged roughly 9.8 million reads for CD4+ cells. Study-level results: Between patients and controls, around 30 CD8+ CDR3 sequences were found in common. CD8+ Simpson's diversity in patients was not significantly different from that in controls.

It was genomic DNA that served as the template for profiling TCR beta VDJ and CDR3. A single record per CDR3 protein comes from TCRdb applying MiXCR to the reads. The table records about 160,000 distinct CDR3 sequences, roughly 48% of them present only once. This clonotype occurred many times. Its antigen is unknown. The CDR3 consists of 12 residues. The V gene's germline CDR1 is SGHNT and CDR2 YYREEE (reference sequence). The V and J ends lost 5 bases and 6 bases respectively, with 12 bases between them. This clonotype was sampled from a human donor in good health. Input material: sorted CD4+, CD8+, or CD8+CD57+ T cells (not recorded which) from PBMCs. This chain joins TRBV5-4 and TRBJ2-7, with unresolved D. The CDR3 region has the DNA TGTGCCAGCAGTACCGACTCGGGCGAGCAGTACTTC. This translates into CASSTDSGEQYF.